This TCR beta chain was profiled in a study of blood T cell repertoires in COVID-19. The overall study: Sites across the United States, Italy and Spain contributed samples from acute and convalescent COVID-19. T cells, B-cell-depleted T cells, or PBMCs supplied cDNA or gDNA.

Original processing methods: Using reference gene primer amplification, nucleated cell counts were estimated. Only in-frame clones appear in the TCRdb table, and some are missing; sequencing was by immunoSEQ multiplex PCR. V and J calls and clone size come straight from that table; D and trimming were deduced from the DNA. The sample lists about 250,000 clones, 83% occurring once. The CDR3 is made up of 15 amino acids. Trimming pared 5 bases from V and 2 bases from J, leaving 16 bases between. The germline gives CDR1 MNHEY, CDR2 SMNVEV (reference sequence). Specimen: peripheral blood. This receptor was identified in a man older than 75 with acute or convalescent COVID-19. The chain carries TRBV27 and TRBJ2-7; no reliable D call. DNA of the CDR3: TGTGCCAGCAGTCTCACCCCCGACGGAGCCTACGAGCAGTACTTC. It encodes CASSLTPDGAYEQYF.